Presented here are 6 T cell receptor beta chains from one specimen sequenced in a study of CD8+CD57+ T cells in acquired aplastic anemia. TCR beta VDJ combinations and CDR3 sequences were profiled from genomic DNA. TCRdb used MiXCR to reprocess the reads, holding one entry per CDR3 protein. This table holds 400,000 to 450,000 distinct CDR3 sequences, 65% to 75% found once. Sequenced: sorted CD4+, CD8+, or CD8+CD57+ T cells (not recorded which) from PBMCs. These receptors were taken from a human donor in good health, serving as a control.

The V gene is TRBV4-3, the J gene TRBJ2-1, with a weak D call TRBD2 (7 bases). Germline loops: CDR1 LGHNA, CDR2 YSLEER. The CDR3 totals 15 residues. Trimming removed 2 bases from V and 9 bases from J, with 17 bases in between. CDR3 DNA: TGCGCCAGCAGCCAACGGGTGGGGGGGCTGGGTGAGCAGTTCTTC. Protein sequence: CASSQRVGGLGEQFF.

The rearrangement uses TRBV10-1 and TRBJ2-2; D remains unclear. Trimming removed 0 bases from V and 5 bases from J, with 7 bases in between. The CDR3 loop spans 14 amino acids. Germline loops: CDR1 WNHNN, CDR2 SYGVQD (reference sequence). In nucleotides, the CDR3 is TGCGCCAGCAGTGAGTCGTCGGAGACCGGGGAGCTGTTTTTT. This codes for CASSESSETGELFF.

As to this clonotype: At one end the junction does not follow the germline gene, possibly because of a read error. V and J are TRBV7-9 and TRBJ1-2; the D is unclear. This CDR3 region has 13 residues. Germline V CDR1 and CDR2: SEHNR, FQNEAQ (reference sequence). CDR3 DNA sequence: TGTGCCAGCAGCGTAGCGGGTGACTCTGGCTTCACCTTC. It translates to CASSVAGDSGFTF.

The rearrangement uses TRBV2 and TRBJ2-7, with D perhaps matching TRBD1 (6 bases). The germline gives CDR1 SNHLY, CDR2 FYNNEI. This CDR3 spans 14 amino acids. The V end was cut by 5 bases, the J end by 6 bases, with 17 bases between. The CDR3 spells CASSFGGGSGEQYF. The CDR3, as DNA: TGTGCCAGCAGTTTTGGGGGCGGAAGCGGCGAGCAGTACTTC.

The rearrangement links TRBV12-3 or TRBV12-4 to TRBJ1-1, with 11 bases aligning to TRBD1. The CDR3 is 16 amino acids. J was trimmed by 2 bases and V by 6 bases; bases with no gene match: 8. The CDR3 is CASRWGDRGVNTEAFF. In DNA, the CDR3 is TGTGCCAGCAGGTGGGGGGACAGGGGGGTTAACACTGAAGCTTTCTTT.

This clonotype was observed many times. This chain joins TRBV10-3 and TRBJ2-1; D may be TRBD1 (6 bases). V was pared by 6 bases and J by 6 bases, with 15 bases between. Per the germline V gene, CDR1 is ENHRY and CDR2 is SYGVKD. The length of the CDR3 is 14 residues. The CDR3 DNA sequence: TGTGCCATCAGCCCAGGGGACCTAATCAATGAGCAGTTCTTC. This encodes CAISPGDLINEQFF.